This T cell receptor beta chain was recorded in a study of T cell responses to AZD1222 COVID-19 vaccine. Study conclusions and caveats: It was only after the peak T cell response that any repertoires were sampled.

A note on this clone: Antigen specificity is unknown.

With 5 bases removed from V and 0 bases from J, the gap between germline ends came to 14 bases. The CDR3 extends over 15 amino acids. The germline V gene encodes CDR1 SGHVS and CDR2 FQNEAQ. Sequencing was performed with immunoSEQ multiplex PCR; in TCRdb, only in-frame clones are kept and a portion is missing. The sample has roughly 100,000 clones, roughly 84% seen once. This chain uses TRBV7-8 with TRBJ2-7; D ambiguous. The receptor was isolated from an adult in good health. Sequenced here: peripheral blood, sampled on day 0 of AZD1222 vaccination. The DNA for the CDR3 is TGTGCCAGCAGCCTCTCTGGGCGGTCCTCCTACGAGCAGTACTTC. It translates to CASSLSGRSSYEQYF.